The clone carrying this TCR beta chain has just a few counts. The sample belongs to a study of brain T cells in children with intractable seizures. TCRdb's copy holds only in-frame clones and misses some; the assay was immunoSEQ multiplex PCR. The sample holds 50,000 to 75,000 clones; about 96% are singletons and the top ten take more than 0.3%. Per the germline V gene, CDR1 is SGHNT and CDR2 is YYREEE (reference sequence). The V and J ends lost 1 base and 3 bases, in that order; junction bases with no gene match: 2. This CDR3 region has 14 residues. The source is a boy in the first two years of life with focal cortical dysplasia and intractable seizures. The sequences come from peripheral blood, collected at surgery. This chain links TRBV5-4 with TRBJ1-1; 8 positions match TRBD1. In nucleotides, the CDR3 is TGTGCCAGCAGCTTGCAGGGGGCGGACACTGAAGCTTTCTTT. It encodes CASSLQGADTEAFF.